The 2 T cell receptor beta chains given below trace back to one sample, sequenced in a study of blood T cell repertoires in COVID-19 (dated by TCRdb to the early 2020s). The library was built by means of the immunoSEQ multiplex PCR assay. Held by TCRdb, this immuneACCESS table contains in-frame sequences only and omits some clones. Under half of the omission traces to an unresolved V gene where checked; the cause of the rest is unknown. Recorded for this sample are 120,000 to 150,000 clones; about 82% of them occurred a single time. In total, the top ten clones hold about 3.1% of the sample. What was sequenced was peripheral blood. Receptors were obtained from a woman in her thirties or forties with active or convalescent COVID-19.

The chain recombines TRBV30 with TRBJ1-3; weak D call: TRBD1 (6 bases). Germline CDR1 and CDR2: GTSNPN and SVGIG (reference sequence). This CDR3 comprises 14 residues. Deletions cut 8 bases from V and 0 bases from J, with 14 bases between. This chain's CDR3 is CAVRTGPSGNTIYF. In DNA form, the CDR3 reads TGTGCCGTACGAACAGGGCCCTCTGGAAACACCATATATTTT.

The V gene is TRBV29-1, the J gene TRBJ1-1; D ambiguous. The CDR3 is 15 amino acids. The V end was cut by 1 base, the J end by 0 bases, with 12 bases between. The V gene's germline CDR1 is SQVTM and CDR2 ANQGSEA. Written as DNA, the CDR3 is TGCAGCGTTGAAGGTCTGGAGCACATGAACACTGAAGCTTTCTTT. Encoded protein: CSVEGLEHMNTEAFF.